Listed below are T cell receptor beta chains from one sample, sequenced in a study of OX40 agonist ivuxolimab in advanced cancers. Produced via immunoSEQ multiplex PCR; TCRdb's table is partial and in-frame only. The table lists fewer than 50,000 clones, about 90% of them singletons. Sequencing was performed on CD4+ or CD8+ T cells sorted from blood, taken in a trial of the OX40 agonist ivuxolimab. The receptors were gathered from an adult with an advanced solid tumor such as melanoma, head and neck, liver or kidney cancer. Both conserved end residues are part of each CDR3. D genes are given only for firm matches. Rows give clone size only sometimes, using once, few, many, or a class for an expanded clone.

>once|TRBV29-1|-|TRBJ1-1
TGCAGCGTTGAGATACAGAGAAACACTGAAGCTTTCTTT
CSVEIQRNTEAFF
>-|TRBV7-2|TRBD1|TRBJ2-5
TGTGCCAGCAGCCCCTCAGGGGGCCAAGGGGCGGGGGAGACCCAGTACTTC
CASSPSGGQGAGETQYF
>-|TRBV25-1|-|TRBJ2-3
TGTGCCAGCAGTGAATGGGAGGCGGAGTACACAGATACGCAGTATTTT
CASSEWEAEYTDTQYF
>-|TRBV7-9|-|TRBJ1-3
TGTGCCAGCAGCCAGTCCGGGGTGGGAAACACCATATATTTT
CASSQSGVGNTIYF
>-|TRBV6-1|TRBD1|TRBJ2-7
TGTGCCAGCAGTGAGGGGACAGGCGACGAGCAGTACTTC
CASSEGTGDEQYF
>-|TRBV5-1|-|TRBJ1-1
TGCGCCAGCAGCCCGGGGGGGGCCCAAACTGAAGCTTTCTTT
CASSPGGAQTEAFF
>-|TRBV6-5|TRBD2|TRBJ2-3
TGTGCCAGCAGTGGGACTAGCGGGAGACCGGATACGCAGTATTTT
CASSGTSGRPDTQYF
>-|TRBV5-8|-|TRBJ1-5
TGTGCCAGCAGCCCAGAGGTCGGGGGCCCTTATAGCAATCAGCCCCAGCATTTT
CASSPEVGGPYSNQPQHF
>-|TRBV4-1|-|TRBJ2-1
TGCGCCAGCAGTCCGACCGTGAGCTCCTACAATGAGCAGTTCTTC
CASSPTVSSYNEQFF
>-|TRBV5-1|-|TRBJ1-1
TGCGCCAGCAGCTGGACGGGGGGCACTGAAGCTTTCTTT
CASSWTGGTEAFF
>-|TRBV5-4|-|TRBJ1-2
TGTGCCAGCAGCTCCTCGACGAGGAGGTTATCCTATGGCTACACCTTC
CASSSSTRRLSYGYTF
>once|TRBV7-9|-|TRBJ2-1
TGTGCCAGCAGCTTTCCCCTAAACAATGAGCAGTTCTTC
CASSFPLNNEQFF
>once|TRBV4-1|-|TRBJ1-1
TGCGCCAGCAGCCAAGGCCAGGGTCTTACTGAAGCTTTCTTT
CASSQGQGLTEAFF
>-|TRBV6-1|-|TRBJ2-2
TGTGCCAGCTTCGCCGGGCCGCAGAACACCGGGGAGCTGTTTTTT
CASFAGPQNTGELFF
>-|TRBV10-3|-|TRBJ1-1
TGTGCCATCAGTGGGGCGACGGTGGAAACTGAAGCTTTCTTT
CAISGATVETEAFF
>-|TRBV21-1|-|TRBJ2-1
TGTGCCAACCAAGAAGAGAGGGGACTAGCGGGTCCGAGCTCCTACAATGAGCAGTTCTTC
CANQEERGLAGPSSYNEQFF
>-|TRBV7-9|-|TRBJ2-7
TGTGCCAGCGAGGGGATAACCTACGAGCAGTACTTC
CASEGITYEQYF
>-|TRBV5-1|-|TRBJ2-5
TGCGCCAGCAGCTTGGGGGCCAGCCAAGGGCGTCAAGAGACCCAGTACTTC
CASSLGASQGRQETQYF
>-|TRBV11-1|TRBD2|TRBJ2-5
TGTGCCAGCAGCTCCCGGACTAGCGGGTTAGAAGAGACCCAGTACTTC
CASSSRTSGLEETQYF
>-|TRBV7-3|-|TRBJ2-6
TGTGCCAGCAGCTATTTGGGGGGCGGATCTGGGGCCAACGTCCTGACTTTC
CASSYLGGGSGANVLTF
>-|TRBV4-3|-|TRBJ2-6
TGCGCCAGCAGCCAAGATGCGGGCGGGGACGGGGCCAACGTCCTGACTTTC
CASSQDAGGDGANVLTF
>once|TRBV30|-|TRBJ2-3
TGTGCCTGGGACCGTGCTAGCACAGATACGCAGTATTTT
CAWDRASTDTQYF